One sample yielded the 27 T cell receptor beta chains listed below, sequenced in a study of T cell responses to AZD1222 COVID-19 vaccine. The method was immunoSEQ multiplex PCR; TCRdb's version includes in-frame clones alone and lacks a portion of them. The top ten clones hold 1.5% to 2% of a sample with about 100,000 clones, about nine tenths of them seen once. This sample comprised peripheral blood, obtained on day 0 of AZD1222 vaccination. These TCRs come from an adult in good health.

V is TRBV28 and J is TRBJ1-5, with D unclear. Germline values: CDR1 MDHEN, CDR2 SYDVKM. V gave up 2 bases and J gave up 9 bases, with 11 bases separating them. CDR3 length: 13 residues. CDR3 sequence: CASSLTALPPQHF. The CDR3, as DNA: TGTGCCAGCAGTTTAACCGCCCTCCCGCCCCAGCATTTT.

The chain links TRBV29-1 to TRBJ2-2; perhaps TRBD2 as D (7 bases). Germline loops: CDR1 SQVTM, CDR2 ANQGSEA. V lost 8 bases, J lost 4 bases, and 14 bases lay in between. The CDR3 totals 13 residues. CDR3 region: CSSSGGLTGELFF. DNA of the CDR3: TGCAGCTCTTCGGGGGGCCTCACCGGGGAGCTGTTTTTT.

The chain recombines TRBV15 with TRBJ1-2; D is uncertain. V shed 6 bases and J shed 6 bases, with 14 bases lying between them. The germline CDR1 and CDR2 sequences are LNHNV and YYDKDF (reference sequence). This CDR3 region has 13 residues. The CDR3 here is CATSPQNVNGYTF. CDR3 bases: TGTGCCACCAGTCCTCAAAATGTGAATGGCTACACCTTC.

The V gene is TRBV11-2, the J gene TRBJ2-7; tentative D call: TRBD2 (5 bases). Germline V gene lookup returns CDR1 SGHAT and CDR2 FQNNGV. The CDR3 has 15 amino acids. V lost 2 bases to trimming and J lost 3 bases, with 14 bases between them. CDR3 DNA sequence: TGTGCCAGCAGCTTATTATTAGCGAGGTTCTACGAGCAGTACTTC. Translating gives CASSLLLARFYEQYF.

This chain joins TRBV11-2 and TRBJ2-5, with TRBD1 matching 9 bases. This CDR3 spans 17 amino acids. With 3 bases clipped from V and 3 bases from J, the junction kept 11 bases outside the gene matches. Germline CDR1 reads SGHAT; CDR2 reads FQNNGV. The CDR3 spells CASSLVRDRELEETQYF. The CDR3 region has the DNA TGTGCCAGCAGCTTGGTGCGGGACAGGGAATTGGAAGAGACCCAGTACTTC.

The chain is built from TRBV27 and TRBJ2-1; tentatively, D is TRBD2 (6 bases). Germline CDR1 MNHEY, CDR2 SMNVEV (reference sequence). Trimming took 5 bases from V and 0 from J, leaving 29 bases between them. The CDR3 is 21 residues long. The CDR3 loop is CASSPLNRDSSGLRSYNEQFF. The CDR3 DNA follows: TGTGCCAGCAGTCCACTGAACCGGGACTCCAGCGGGTTACGCTCCTACAATGAGCAGTTCTTC.

Regarding this clone: Mismatch with germline at one junction end may stem from a read error. This chain uses TRBV27 with TRBJ1-5; TRBD1 might be the D (5 bases). The CDR3 covers 16 residues. From germline, CDR1 is MNHEY and CDR2 SMNVEV (reference sequence). In nucleotides, the CDR3 is TGTGCCAGCAGTTTATGGGGGGGTGAGGGTTTTCAGTCCCAGCATTTT. This encodes CASSLWGGEGFQSQHF.

The rearrangement uses TRBV6-5 and TRBJ1-4; 7 nucleotides align to TRBD1. J was trimmed by 5 bases and V by 2 bases; bases with no gene match: 5. The germline gives CDR1 MNHEY, CDR2 SVGAGI. The CDR3 runs 15 residues. The CDR3 coding sequence is TGTGCCAGCAGTTACCTTCACAGGGGAAATGAAAAACTGTTTTTT. It yields the protein CASSYLHRGNEKLFF.

The chain carries TRBV10-3 and TRBJ2-2; 8 bases map to TRBD2. The germline V gene has CDR1 ENHRY and CDR2 SYGVKD. The CDR3 runs to 15 residues. Trimming took 9 bases from V and 5 from J; bases not matched to a gene: 11. CDR3 DNA sequence: TGTGCCATTGCCCAAGCGGGAGTGGGGACCGGGGAGCTGTTTTTT. It yields the protein CAIAQAGVGTGELFF.

The genes are TRBV7-2 and TRBJ1-3, with a tentative D call TRBD1 (5 bases). The V gene's germline CDR1 is SGHTA and CDR2 FQGNSA. Trimming left V 6 bases short and J 0 bases short, with 12 bases between. This CDR3 has 15 amino acids. Here the CDR3 reads CASSPDSLSGNTIYF. CDR3 nucleotides: TGTGCCAGCAGTCCCGACAGTCTCTCTGGAAACACCATATATTTT.

This clone was counted between two and nine times. The chain carries TRBV27 and TRBJ2-7, with 7 bases lining up with TRBD1. The CDR3 loop spans 12 amino acids. The J segment lost 2 bases and the V segment lost 10 bases, leaving 5 bases of the junction unmatched. Germline lookup yields CDR1 MNHEY and CDR2 SMNVEV (reference sequence). The CDR3 DNA follows: TGTGCCAACCAGGGGGTGACCTACGAGCAGTACTTC. Residues: CANQGVTYEQYF.

The chain links TRBV30 to TRBJ1-1; no clear D. The CDR3 runs to 15 residues. V lost 3 bases to trimming and J lost 11 bases, with 25 bases between them. Germline V lookup: CDR1 GTSNPN, CDR2 SVGIG (reference sequence). CDR3 region: CAWSETPSKPFVAFF. In DNA form, the CDR3 reads TGTGCCTGGAGCGAAACACCATCAAAGCCATTCGTTGCTTTCTTT.

The rearrangement uses TRBV6-4 and TRBJ1-2; possible D gene TRBD1, 5 bases. Germline V CDR1 and CDR2: MRHNA, SNTAGT. V dropped 2 bases and J dropped 3 bases, with 13 bases sitting between them. The CDR3 sequence is 15 residues long. CDR3 residues: CASSDPGQGHYGYTF. CDR3 in DNA: TGTGCCAGCAGTGACCCCGGTCAGGGCCACTATGGCTACACCTTC.

This sequence joins TRBV7-2 and TRBJ2-1; D unclear. Trimming left V 1 base short and J 5 bases short, with 6 bases between. The CDR3 runs 13 residues. Per the germline V gene, CDR1 is SGHTA and CDR2 is FQGNSA. CDR3 amino acids: CASSLVRDNEQFF. CDR3 sequence (DNA): TGTGCCAGCAGCTTAGTTCGCGACAATGAGCAGTTCTTC.

This clone was detected once. This chain links TRBV19 with TRBJ2-1, with 9 bases fitting TRBD2. The V gene's germline CDR1 is LNHDA and CDR2 SQIVND (reference sequence). Trimming removed 2 bases from V and 5 bases from J; junction bases left unmatched: 4. The CDR3 runs to 15 residues. The CDR3 DNA is TGTGCCAGTAGTATATTTAGCGGGAGTAACAATGAGCAGTTCTTC. Encoded protein: CASSIFSGSNNEQFF.

This clone was seen once. The J gene is TRBJ2-3, the V gene TRBV29-1; D might be TRBD1 or TRBD2, each matching 5 bases. V lost 7 bases to trimming and J lost 2 bases, with 10 bases between them. Germline V gene data show CDR1 as SQVTM and CDR2 as ANQGSEA. The CDR3 covers 12 residues. In nucleotides, the CDR3 is TGCAGCGGTATCGGGACCACAGATACGCAGTATTTT. Amino acids: CSGIGTTDTQYF.

The chain recombines TRBV19 with TRBJ1-5; D is possibly TRBD1 (5 bases). V lost 3 bases and J 3 bases, leaving 9 bases between the germline ends. The CDR3 sequence is 14 residues long. Germline V CDR1 and CDR2: LNHDA, SQIVND (reference sequence). Here the CDR3 reads CASSMGGFNQPQHF. DNA for the CDR3: TGTGCCAGTAGTATGGGGGGGTTCAATCAGCCCCAGCATTTT. The entire variable domain, with the rest obtained from reference TRBV19 and TRBJ1-5, is as follows: DGGITQSPKYLFRKEGQNVTLSCEQNLNHDAMYWYRQDPGQGLRLIYYSQIVNDFQKGDIAEGYSVSREKKESFPLTVTSAQKNPTAFYLCASSMGGFNQPQHFGDGTRLSIL.

This clone was picked up one time. The V call is TRBV5-1, the J call TRBJ1-2, with 7 bases matching TRBD1. The CDR3 is 17 amino acids. V dropped 7 bases and J dropped 6; count of bases not matched to a gene: 21. Germline assignment: CDR1 SGHRS and CDR2 YFSETQ. The CDR3 spells CASAQRRLTGRGDGYTF. Written as DNA, the CDR3 is TGCGCCAGCGCTCAACGGCGCTTGACAGGGCGTGGAGATGGCTACACCTTC.

The CDR3 region is CASSPTSGNTGELFF. CDR3 DNA: TGTGCCAGCAGTCCAACTAGCGGGAACACCGGGGAGCTGTTTTTT. The chain couples TRBV6-2 or TRBV6-3 to TRBJ2-2; 8 nucleotides align to TRBD2. After removal of 5 bases from V and 1 base from J, the junction contained 3 bases not matched to a gene. The CDR3 sequence is 15 residues long. From germline, CDR1 is MNHEY and CDR2 SVGEGT.

This clone was detected only a few times. The chain links TRBV28 to TRBJ1-5; TRBD1 matches 9 bases. V trimming: 3 bases; J trimming: 2 bases; junction bases outside the gene matches: 14. Germline V gene lookup returns CDR1 MDHEN and CDR2 SYDVKM. The CDR3 contains 19 residues. The CDR3 loop is CASSFFGLTGGIGNQPQHF. The CDR3 nucleotides read TGTGCCAGCAGTTTTTTTGGTTTAACAGGGGGCATCGGCAATCAGCCCCAGCATTTT.

As for this clone: Germline is not matched at one junction end, which may reflect a read error. This rearrangement joins TRBV2 to TRBJ1-2; 10 nucleotides agree with TRBD1. From germline, CDR1 is SNHLY and CDR2 FYNNEI. This CDR3 spans 13 amino acids. The CDR3 coding sequence is TGTGCCAGCAGTGAATACCTAGCCGGGACAGGGGCTTTC. It translates to CASSEYLAGTGAF.

This chain links TRBV7-9 with TRBJ1-4, with 9 bases fitting TRBD1. Trimming removed 1 base from V and 8 bases from J; junction bases left unmatched: 8. Germline-derived CDR1 and CDR2 are SEHNR and FQNEAQ (reference sequence). The CDR3 contains 16 residues. The CDR3 reads CASSLGTGTGNEKLFF. In DNA form, the CDR3 reads TGTGCCAGCAGCTTAGGGACCGGGACAGGGAACGAAAAACTGTTTTTT.

The chain carries TRBV6-2 or TRBV6-3 and TRBJ2-6, with no clear D. Germline V gene sequence: CDR1 MNHEY, CDR2 SVGEGT. V was trimmed by 1 base and J by 3 bases, leaving 7 bases between them. This CDR3 comprises 15 residues. The CDR3: CASSYFTDGANVLTF. DNA of the CDR3: TGTGCCAGCAGTTACTTTACGGATGGGGCCAACGTCCTGACTTTC.

The chain links TRBV2 to TRBJ2-7; 7 nucleotides align to TRBD1. The CDR3 consists of 15 residues. With V trimmed by 7 bases and J by 3 bases, 12 bases remained unmatched. Germline values: CDR1 SNHLY, CDR2 FYNNEI. CDR3 coding DNA: TGTGCCAGCACCGAACTCCGGGACAGCCACTACGAGCAGTACTTC. This translates into CASTELRDSHYEQYF.

The chain is built from TRBV11-2 and TRBJ2-7, with 9 bases that match TRBD2. The CDR3 has 15 residues. With 4 bases clipped from V and 4 bases from J, the junction kept 8 bases outside the gene matches. Germline CDR1 SGHAT, CDR2 FQNNGV. The CDR3 DNA reads TGTGCCAGCAGCTACCAAGCGGGGGGCAAATACGAGCAGTACTTC. Translated, it gives CASSYQAGGKYEQYF.

The chain combines TRBV6-1 with TRBJ2-7, with D possibly matching TRBD1 (6 bases). Between the trimmed V and J ends, which lost 1 base and 4 bases, there was a span of 14 bases. Per the germline V gene, CDR1 is MNHNS and CDR2 is SASEGT. This CDR3 region has 15 residues. The CDR3, as DNA: TGTGCCAGCAGTGAAGAAAGGGGGTTTTGGTACGAGCAGTACTTC. Protein sequence: CASSEERGFWYEQYF.

The genes are TRBV5-1 and TRBJ1-6; TRBD1 matches 11 bases. This CDR3 is 16 amino acids long. Germline CDR1 and CDR2: SGHRS and YFSETQ. Trimming removed 2 bases from V and 10 bases from J; junction bases left unmatched: 8. The CDR3 region has the DNA TGCGCCAGCAGCTTCTCAGGGACAGGGGGAGGCTCACCCCTCCACTTT. Its protein product is CASSFSGTGGGSPLHF.